This T cell receptor (beta chain) originates from a study of neurological immune-mediated disorders. Study details: The disease course was relapsing-remitting in 31 and secondary progressive in about 9% of the roughly 35 multiple sclerosis patients.

The unsorted libraries were prepared from 2 million PBMCs (stored at -80 C). This clonotype has at least ten counts. Synthesis of cDNA was carried out by template-switch 5'RACE. The reaction used 10-nucleotide random UMIs. Every sequencing run generated over 190 million TCR-beta sequences from 15-18 subjects. TCRdb independently ran MiXCR on the 5' RACE reads; one entry per CDR3 protein. The data show roughly 89,000 distinct CDR3 sequences, with just over 2.5% seen just once and roughly 1.1% held by the top ten. Sequencing used PBMCs. This clonotype was sampled from a woman in her 30s with multiple sclerosis.

CDR3 DNA sequence: TGTGCCAGCAGTTCCCTTCAGGGGGTGAACACTGAAGCTTTCTTT. This gives the protein CASSSLQGVNTEAFF. This chain joins TRBV12-3 or TRBV12-4 and TRBJ1-1; TRBD1 matches 7 bases. Losses at the gene ends were 4 bases for V and 0 bases for J; bases not matched to a gene: 5. The CDR3 is made up of 15 amino acids.